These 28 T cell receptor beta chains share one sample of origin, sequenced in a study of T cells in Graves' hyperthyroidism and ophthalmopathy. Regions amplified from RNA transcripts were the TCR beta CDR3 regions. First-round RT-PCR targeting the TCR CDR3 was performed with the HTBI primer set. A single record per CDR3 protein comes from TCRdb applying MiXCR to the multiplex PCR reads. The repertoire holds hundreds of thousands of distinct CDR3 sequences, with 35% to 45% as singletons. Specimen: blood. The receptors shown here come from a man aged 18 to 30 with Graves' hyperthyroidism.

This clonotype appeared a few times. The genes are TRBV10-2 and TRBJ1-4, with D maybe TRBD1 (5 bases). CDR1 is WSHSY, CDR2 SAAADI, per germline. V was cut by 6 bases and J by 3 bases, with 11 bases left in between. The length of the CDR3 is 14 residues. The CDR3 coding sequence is TGCGCCAGCAGGGACACGTGGTCTAATGAAAAACTGTTTTTT. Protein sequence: CASRDTWSNEKLFF.

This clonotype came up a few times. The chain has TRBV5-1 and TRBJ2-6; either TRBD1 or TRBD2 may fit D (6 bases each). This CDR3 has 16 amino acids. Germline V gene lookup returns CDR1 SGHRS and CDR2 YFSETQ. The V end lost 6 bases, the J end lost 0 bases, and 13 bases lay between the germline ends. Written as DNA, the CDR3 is TGCGCCAGCAACCTCGGGGGCGCCTCTGGGGCCAACGTCCTGACTTTC. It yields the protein CASNLGGASGANVLTF.

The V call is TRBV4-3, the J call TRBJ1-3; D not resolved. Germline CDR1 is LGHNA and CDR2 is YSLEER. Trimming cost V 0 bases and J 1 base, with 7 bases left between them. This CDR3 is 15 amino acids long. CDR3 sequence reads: CASSQDGTSGNTIYF. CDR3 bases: TGCGCCAGCAGCCAAGACGGCACTTCTGGAAACACCATATATTTT.

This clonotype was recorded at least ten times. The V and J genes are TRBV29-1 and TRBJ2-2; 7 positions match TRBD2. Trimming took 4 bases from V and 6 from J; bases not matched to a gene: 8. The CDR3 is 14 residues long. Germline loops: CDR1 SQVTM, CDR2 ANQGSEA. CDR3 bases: TGCAGCGTTGGGCGGGAGCCGAAGTCCGGGGAGCTGTTTTTT. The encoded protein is CSVGREPKSGELFF.

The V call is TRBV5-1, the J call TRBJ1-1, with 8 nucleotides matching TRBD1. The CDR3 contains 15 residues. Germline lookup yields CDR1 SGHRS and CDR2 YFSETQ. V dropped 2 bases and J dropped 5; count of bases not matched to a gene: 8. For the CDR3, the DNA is TGCGCCAGCAGCTTAACGACAGGGGTGCGGACTGAAGCTTTCTTT. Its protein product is CASSLTTGVRTEAFF. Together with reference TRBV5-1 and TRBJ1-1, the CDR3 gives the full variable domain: KAGVTQTPRYLIKTRGQQVTLSCSPISGHRSVSWYQQTPGQGLQFLFEYFSETQRNKGNFPGRFSGRQFSNSRSEMNVSTLELGDSALYLCASSLTTGVRTEAFFGQGTRLTVV.

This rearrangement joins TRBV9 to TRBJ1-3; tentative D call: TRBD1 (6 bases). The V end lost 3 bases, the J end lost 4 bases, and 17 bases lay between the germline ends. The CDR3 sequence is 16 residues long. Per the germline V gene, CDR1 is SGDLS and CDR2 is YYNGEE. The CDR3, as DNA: TGTGCCAGCAGCGGGGGGGCTGGTTTAATGGGAAACACCATATATTTT. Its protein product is CASSGGAGLMGNTIYF.

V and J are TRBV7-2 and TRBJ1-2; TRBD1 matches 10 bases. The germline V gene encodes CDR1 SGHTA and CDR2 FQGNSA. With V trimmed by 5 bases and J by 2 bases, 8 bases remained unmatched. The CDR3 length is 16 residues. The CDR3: CASSTLGGQGNYGYTF. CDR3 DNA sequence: TGTGCCAGCAGCACTCTAGGGGGACAGGGGAACTATGGCTACACCTTC. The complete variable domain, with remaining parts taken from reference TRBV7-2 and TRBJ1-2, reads GAGVSQSPSNKVTEKGKDVELRCDPISGHTALYWYRQSLGQGLEFLIYFQGNSAPDKSGLPSDRFSAERTGGSVSTLTIQRTQQEDSAVYLCASSTLGGQGNYGYTFGSGTRLTVV.

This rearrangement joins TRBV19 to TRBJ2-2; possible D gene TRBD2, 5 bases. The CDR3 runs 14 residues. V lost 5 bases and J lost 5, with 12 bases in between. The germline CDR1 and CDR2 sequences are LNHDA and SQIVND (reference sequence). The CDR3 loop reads CASSLWSGTGELFF. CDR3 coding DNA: TGTGCCAGTAGTCTTTGGTCGGGGACCGGGGAGCTGTTTTTT.

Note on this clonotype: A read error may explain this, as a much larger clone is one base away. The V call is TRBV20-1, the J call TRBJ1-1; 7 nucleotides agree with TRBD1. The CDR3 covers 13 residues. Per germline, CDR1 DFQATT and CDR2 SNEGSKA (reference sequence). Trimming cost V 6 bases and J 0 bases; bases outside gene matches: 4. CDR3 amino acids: CSAPDRMNTEAFF. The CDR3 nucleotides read TGCAGTGCCCCGGACAGGATGAACACTGAAGCTTTCTTT.

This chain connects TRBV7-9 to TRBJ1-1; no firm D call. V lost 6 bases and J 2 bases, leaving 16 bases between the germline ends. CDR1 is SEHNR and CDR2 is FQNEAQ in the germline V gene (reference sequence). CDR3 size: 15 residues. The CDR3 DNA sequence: TGTGCCAGCAGTTCTATGACCAGGTATAACACTGAAGCTTTCTTT. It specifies CASSSMTRYNTEAFF.

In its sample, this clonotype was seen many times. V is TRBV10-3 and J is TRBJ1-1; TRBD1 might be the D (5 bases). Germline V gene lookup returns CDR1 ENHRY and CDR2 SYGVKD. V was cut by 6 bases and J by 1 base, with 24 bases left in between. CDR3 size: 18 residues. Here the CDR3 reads CAISLRQGFPNENTEAFF. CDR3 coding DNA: TGTGCCATCAGCTTAAGGCAGGGTTTCCCTAACGAGAACACTGAAGCTTTCTTT.

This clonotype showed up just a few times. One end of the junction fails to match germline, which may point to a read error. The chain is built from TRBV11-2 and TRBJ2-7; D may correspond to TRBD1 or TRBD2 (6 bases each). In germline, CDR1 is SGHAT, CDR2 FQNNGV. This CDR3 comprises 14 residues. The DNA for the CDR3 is TGCGCCAGCAGCCAAGTGGGGGGCTTAGGGGAGCAGTACTTC. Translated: CASSQVGGLGEQYF.

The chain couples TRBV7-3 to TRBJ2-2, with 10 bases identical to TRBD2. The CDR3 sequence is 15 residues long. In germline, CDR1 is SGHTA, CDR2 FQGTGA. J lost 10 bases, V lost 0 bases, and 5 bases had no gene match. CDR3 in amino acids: CASSLTAGGRTELFF. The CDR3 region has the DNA TGTGCCAGCAGCTTAACAGCGGGGGGGAGGACGGAGCTGTTTTTT.

The CDR3: CASSAPRDTEAFF. For the CDR3, the DNA is TGTGCCAGCAGCGCACCCCGGGACACTGAAGCTTTCTTT. The rearrangement links TRBV5-4 to TRBJ1-1; the D is unclear. V lost 4 bases and J lost 3, with 10 bases in between. Germline loops: CDR1 SGHNT, CDR2 YYREEE (reference sequence). This CDR3 has 13 residues. The whole variable domain, filled in from reference TRBV5-4 and TRBJ1-1, reads ETGVTQSPTHLIKTRGQQVTLRCSSQSGHNTVSWYQQALGQGPQFIFQYYREEENGRGNFPPRFSGLQFPNYSSELNVNALELDDSALYLCASSAPRDTEAFFGQGTRLTVV.

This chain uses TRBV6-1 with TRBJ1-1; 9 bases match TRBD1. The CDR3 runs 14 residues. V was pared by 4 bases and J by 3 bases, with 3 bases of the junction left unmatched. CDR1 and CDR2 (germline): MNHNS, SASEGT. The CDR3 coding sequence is TGTGCCAGCAGTGGGTGGACAGGGGACACTGAAGCTTTCTTT. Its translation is CASSGWTGDTEAFF.

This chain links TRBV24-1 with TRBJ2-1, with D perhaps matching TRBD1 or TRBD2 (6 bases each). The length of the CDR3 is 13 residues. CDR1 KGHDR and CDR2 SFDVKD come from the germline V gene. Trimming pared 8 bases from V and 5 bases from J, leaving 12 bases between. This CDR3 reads CATTGGSNNEQFF. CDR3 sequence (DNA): TGTGCCACCACCGGGGGCTCTAACAATGAGCAGTTCTTC.

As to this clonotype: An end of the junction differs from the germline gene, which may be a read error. As DNA, the CDR3 is TGCGTCAGCGCGGAGTATAGCAATCAGCCCCAGCATTTT. This gives the protein CVSAEYSNQPQHF. The V call is TRBV5-1, the J call TRBJ1-5, with unresolved D. CDR3 size: 13 residues. Germline V lookup: CDR1 SGHRS, CDR2 YFSETQ.

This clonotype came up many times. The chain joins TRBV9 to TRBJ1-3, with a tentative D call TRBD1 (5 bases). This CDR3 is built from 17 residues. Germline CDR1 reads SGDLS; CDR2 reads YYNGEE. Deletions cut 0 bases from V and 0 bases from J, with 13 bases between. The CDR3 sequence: CASSVGQGLNSGNTIYF. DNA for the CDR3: TGTGCCAGCAGCGTAGGCCAGGGCCTAAACTCTGGAAACACCATATATTTT.

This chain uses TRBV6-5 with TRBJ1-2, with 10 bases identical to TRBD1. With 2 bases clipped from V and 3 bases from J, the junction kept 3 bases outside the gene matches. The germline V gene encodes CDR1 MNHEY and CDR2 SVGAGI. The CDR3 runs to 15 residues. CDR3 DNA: TGTGCCAGCAGTTACGGGGACAGGGGCCACTATGGCTACACCTTC. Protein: CASSYGDRGHYGYTF.

This CDR3 is CASSYRDRVGNTEAFF. DNA of the CDR3: TGTGCCAGCAGTTACCGAGACAGGGTAGGGAACACTGAAGCTTTCTTT. The chain has TRBV6-2 or TRBV6-3 and TRBJ1-1; TRBD1 aligns across 7 bases. V shed 2 bases, J shed 1 base, and the junction held 7 bases outside the gene matches. The CDR3 spans 16 residues. The germline V gene encodes CDR1 MNHEY and CDR2 SVGEGT.

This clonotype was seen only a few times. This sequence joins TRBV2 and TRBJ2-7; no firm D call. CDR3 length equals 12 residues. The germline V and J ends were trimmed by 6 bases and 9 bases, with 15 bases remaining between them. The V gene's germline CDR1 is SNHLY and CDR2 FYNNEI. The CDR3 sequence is CASSSRKGGQYF. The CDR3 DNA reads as TGTGCCAGCAGCTCGAGAAAGGGCGGGCAGTACTTC. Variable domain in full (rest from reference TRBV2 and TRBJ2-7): EPEVTQTPSHQVTQMGQEVILRCVPISNHLYFYWYRQILGQKVEFLVSFYNNEISEKSEIFDDQFSVERPDGSNFTLKIRSTKLEDSAMYFCASSSRKGGQYFGPGTRLTVT.

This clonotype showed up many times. The CDR3 bases are TGTGCCAGCAGCTTTCAGACGGGGTTGGACACCATATATTTT. Encoded protein: CASSFQTGLDTIYF. The chain links TRBV7-9 to TRBJ1-3; D unclear. Germline V CDR1 and CDR2: SEHNR, FQNEAQ (reference sequence). This CDR3 has 14 amino acids. V lost 3 bases to trimming and J lost 8 bases, with 14 bases between them.

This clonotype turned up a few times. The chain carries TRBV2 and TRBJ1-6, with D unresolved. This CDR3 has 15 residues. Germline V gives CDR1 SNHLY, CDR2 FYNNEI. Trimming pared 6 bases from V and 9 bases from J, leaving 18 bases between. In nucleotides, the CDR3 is TGTGCCAGCAGCTTAATAGGAGTGATCGGTTCACCCCTCCACTTT. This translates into CASSLIGVIGSPLHF.

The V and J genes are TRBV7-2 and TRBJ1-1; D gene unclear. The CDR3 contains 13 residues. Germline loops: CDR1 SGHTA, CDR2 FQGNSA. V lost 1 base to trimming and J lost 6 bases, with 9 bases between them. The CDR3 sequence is CASSLEVRSEAFF. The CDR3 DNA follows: TGTGCCAGCAGCTTAGAGGTTCGGTCTGAAGCTTTCTTT. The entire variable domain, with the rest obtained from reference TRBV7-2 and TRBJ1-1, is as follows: GAGVSQSPSNKVTEKGKDVELRCDPISGHTALYWYRQSLGQGLEFLIYFQGNSAPDKSGLPSDRFSAERTGGSVSTLTIQRTQQEDSAVYLCASSLEVRSEAFFGQGTRLTVV.

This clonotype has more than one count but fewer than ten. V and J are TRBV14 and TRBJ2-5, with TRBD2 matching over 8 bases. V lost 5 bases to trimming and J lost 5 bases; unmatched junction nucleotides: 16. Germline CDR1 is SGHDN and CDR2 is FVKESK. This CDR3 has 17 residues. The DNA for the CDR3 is TGTGCCAGCAGCAAGGGAACGGGAGGGCCACTAGTCGAGACCCAGTACTTC. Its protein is CASSKGTGGPLVETQYF.

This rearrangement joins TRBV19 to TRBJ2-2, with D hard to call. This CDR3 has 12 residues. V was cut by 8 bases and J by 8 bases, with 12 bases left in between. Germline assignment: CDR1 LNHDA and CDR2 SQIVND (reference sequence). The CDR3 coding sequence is TGTGCCAGTTTCCATTCCTTTGGGGAGCTGTTTTTT. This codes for CASFHSFGELFF.

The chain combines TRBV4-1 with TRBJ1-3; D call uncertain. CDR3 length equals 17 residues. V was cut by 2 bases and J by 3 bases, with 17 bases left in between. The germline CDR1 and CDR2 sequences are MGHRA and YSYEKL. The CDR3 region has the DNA TGCGCCAGCAGCCAACCTGGACTAGCGGGATATGGAAACACCATATATTTT. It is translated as CASSQPGLAGYGNTIYF.

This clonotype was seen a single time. The CDR3 DNA is TGCAGTGCTAGAGATGTTTCGCGGAACACAGATACGCAGTATTTT. Its translation is CSARDVSRNTDTQYF. V usage is TRBV20-1 and J usage is TRBJ2-3; D is unclear. Looked up from germline, CDR1 is DFQATT and CDR2 is SNEGSKA (reference sequence). The CDR3 has 15 amino acids. Deletions cut 0 bases from V and 2 bases from J, with 12 bases between.